This T cell receptor beta chain was sequenced in a study of T-cell memory formation after mild COVID-19. Via MiXCR, TCRdb re-called the 5' RACE reads, giving one row per CDR3 protein. The sample records about 290,000 distinct CDR3 sequences, more than 15% being singletons. Study results and limitations: Later expanders leaned toward CD4+, whereas clones contracting from day 15 to 85 were balanced CD4/CD8.

The CDR3 runs 16 residues. Trimming cost V 5 bases and J 1 base, with 18 bases left between them. Germline values: CDR1 SGHNT, CDR2 YYREEE (reference sequence). As to this clonotype: Antigen unknown.

The sequence was collected from a man between 18 and 35 years old who had mild COVID-19 (a few samples of this study predate the infection). Cell type and time point are not known. Sequencing was done on a sample of PBMCs or a T cell subset sorted from them (not recorded which). The V gene is TRBV5-4, the J gene TRBJ2-5; D gene unclear. CDR3 residues: CASRFSGTATQETQYF. CDR3 DNA: TGTGCCAGCAGGTTCTCCGGCACCGCGACCCAAGAGACCCAGTACTTC.